The clone carrying this TCR beta chain has just a few counts. Its target is not known. The source of the sample is a study of T cells in Graves' hyperthyroidism and ophthalmopathy. Findings and caveats of the study: The model made its ophthalmopathy prediction, and onset followed a median approximately six months later. Blood also contained most expanded thyroid clonotypes above 0.001.

Using RNA transcripts as the source, TCR beta CDR3 regions were amplified. The primer set for the first-round RT-PCR of the TCR CDR3 was HTBI. In TCRdb, the multiplex PCR reads were re-called with MiXCR into one record per CDR3 protein. This sample has a few hundred thousand distinct CDR3 sequences, with 40% to 55% found just once. Aged 18 to 65, the patients had hyperthyroidism that was newly diagnosed and had lasted under 2 months. Lactation, pregnancy, other autoimmune disease or uncontrolled infection excluded patients. Germline V gene lookup returns CDR1 ENHRY and CDR2 SYGVKD. CDR3 length equals 11 residues. V was pared by 10 bases and J by 11 bases, with 10 bases of the junction left unmatched.

Input material: peripheral blood or thyroid tissue (not recorded which). This clonotype was sampled from a woman between 18 and 29 years old with Graves' hyperthyroidism. V gene TRBV10-3 combines with J gene TRBJ1-1; the match to TRBD1 covers 7 bases. The CDR3 protein is CASGLTGIAFF. CDR3 nucleotides: TGTGCCAGTGGGTTGACAGGGATCGCTTTCTTT.